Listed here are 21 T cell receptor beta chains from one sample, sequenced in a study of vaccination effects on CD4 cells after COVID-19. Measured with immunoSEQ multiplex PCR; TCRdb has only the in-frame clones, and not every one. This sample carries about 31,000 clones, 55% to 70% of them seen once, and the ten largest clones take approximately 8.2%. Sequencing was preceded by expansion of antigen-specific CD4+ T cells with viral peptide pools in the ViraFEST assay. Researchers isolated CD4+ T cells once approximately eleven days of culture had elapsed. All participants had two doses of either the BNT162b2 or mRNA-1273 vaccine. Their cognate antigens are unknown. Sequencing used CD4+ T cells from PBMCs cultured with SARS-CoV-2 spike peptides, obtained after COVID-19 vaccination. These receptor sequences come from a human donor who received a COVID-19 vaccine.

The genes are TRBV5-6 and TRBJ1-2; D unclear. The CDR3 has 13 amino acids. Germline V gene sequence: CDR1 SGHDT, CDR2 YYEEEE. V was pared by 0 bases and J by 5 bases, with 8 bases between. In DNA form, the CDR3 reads TGTGCCAGCAGCTTGGGCACGGGGTATGGCTACACCTTC. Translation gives CASSLGTGYGYTF.

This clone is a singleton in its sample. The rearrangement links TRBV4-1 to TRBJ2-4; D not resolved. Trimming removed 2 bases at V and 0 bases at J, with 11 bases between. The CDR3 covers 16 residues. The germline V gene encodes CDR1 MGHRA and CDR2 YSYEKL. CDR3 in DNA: TGCGCCAGCAGCCAAATCAGCGTGGCAGCCAAAAACATTCAGTACTTC. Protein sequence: CASSQISVAAKNIQYF.

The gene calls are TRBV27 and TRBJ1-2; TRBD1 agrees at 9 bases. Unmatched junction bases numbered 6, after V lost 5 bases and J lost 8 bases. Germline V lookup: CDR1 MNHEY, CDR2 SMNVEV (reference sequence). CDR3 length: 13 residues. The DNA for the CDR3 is TGTGCCAGCAGTCCCGGGACAGGGAACGGCTACACCTTC. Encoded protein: CASSPGTGNGYTF.

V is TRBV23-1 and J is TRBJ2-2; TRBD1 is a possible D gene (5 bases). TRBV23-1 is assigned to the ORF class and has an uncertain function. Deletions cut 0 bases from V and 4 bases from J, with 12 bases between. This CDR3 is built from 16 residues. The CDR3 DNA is TGCGCCAGCAGTCAATCTAGGGGCCAAGTCACCGGGGAGCTGTTTTTT. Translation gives CASSQSRGQVTGELFF.

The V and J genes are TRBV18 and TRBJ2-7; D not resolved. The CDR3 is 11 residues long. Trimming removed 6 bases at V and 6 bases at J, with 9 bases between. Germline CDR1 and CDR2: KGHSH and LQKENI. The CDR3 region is CASSSEGEQYF. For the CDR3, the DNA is TGTGCCAGCTCGTCAGAAGGCGAGCAGTACTTC.

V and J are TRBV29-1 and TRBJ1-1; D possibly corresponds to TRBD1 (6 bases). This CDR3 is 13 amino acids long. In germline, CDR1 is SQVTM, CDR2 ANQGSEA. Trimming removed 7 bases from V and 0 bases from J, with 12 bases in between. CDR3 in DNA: TGCAGCGCTACCGGACAGTTGAACACTGAAGCTTTCTTT. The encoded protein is CSATGQLNTEAFF.

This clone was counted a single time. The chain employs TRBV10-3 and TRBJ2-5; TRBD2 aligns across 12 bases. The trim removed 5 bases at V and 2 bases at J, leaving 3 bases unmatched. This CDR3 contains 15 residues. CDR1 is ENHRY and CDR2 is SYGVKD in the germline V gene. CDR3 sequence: CAISLAGGAQETQYF. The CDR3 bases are TGTGCCATCAGTCTAGCGGGGGGGGCTCAAGAGACCCAGTACTTC.

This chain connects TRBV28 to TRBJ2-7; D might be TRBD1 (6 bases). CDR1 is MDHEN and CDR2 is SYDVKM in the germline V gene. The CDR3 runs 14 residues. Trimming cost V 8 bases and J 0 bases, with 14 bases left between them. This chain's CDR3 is CASFSGTPSYEQYF. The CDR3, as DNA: TGTGCCAGCTTTTCAGGGACACCCTCCTACGAGCAGTACTTC.

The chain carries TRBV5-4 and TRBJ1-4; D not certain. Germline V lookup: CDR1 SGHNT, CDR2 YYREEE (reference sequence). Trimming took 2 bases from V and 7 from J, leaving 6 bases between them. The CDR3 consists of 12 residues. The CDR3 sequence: CASSLLREKLFF. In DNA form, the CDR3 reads TGTGCCAGCAGCTTACTGCGTGAAAAACTGTTTTTT.

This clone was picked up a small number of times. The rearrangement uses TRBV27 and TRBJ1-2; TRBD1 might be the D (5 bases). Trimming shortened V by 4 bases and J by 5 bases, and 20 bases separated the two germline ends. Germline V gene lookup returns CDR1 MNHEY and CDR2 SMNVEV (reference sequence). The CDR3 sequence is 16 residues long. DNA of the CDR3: TGTGCCAGCAGTTCCGCAGGGTGGGGGAGGTCTTATGGCTACACCTTC. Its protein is CASSSAGWGRSYGYTF.

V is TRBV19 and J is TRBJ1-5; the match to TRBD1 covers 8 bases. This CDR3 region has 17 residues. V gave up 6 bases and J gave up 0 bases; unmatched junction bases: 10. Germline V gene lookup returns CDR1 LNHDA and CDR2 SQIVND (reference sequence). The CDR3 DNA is TGTGCCAGTAGGGCGGGGACAGGACACGATAGCAATCAGCCCCAGCATTTT. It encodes CASRAGTGHDSNQPQHF.

CDR3 residues: CASSRGGSGTNQPQHF. The DNA of the CDR3 is TGTGCCAGCAGCCGAGGGGGCAGTGGGACCAATCAGCCCCAGCATTTT. The chain is built from TRBV3-1 (or the pseudogene TRBV3-2) and TRBJ1-5; 7 nucleotides agree with TRBD1. The J segment lost 3 bases and the V segment lost 4 bases, leaving 9 bases of the junction unmatched. This CDR3 has 16 amino acids. Germline CDR1 LGHDT, CDR2 YNNKEL (reference sequence).

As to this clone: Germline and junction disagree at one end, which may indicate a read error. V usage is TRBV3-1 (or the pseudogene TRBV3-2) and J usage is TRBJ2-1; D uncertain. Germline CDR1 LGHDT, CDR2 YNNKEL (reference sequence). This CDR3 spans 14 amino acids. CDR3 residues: CASRQESSYNEQFF. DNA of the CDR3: TGTGCCAGCCGCCAGGAGAGCTCCTACAATGAGCAGTTCTTC.

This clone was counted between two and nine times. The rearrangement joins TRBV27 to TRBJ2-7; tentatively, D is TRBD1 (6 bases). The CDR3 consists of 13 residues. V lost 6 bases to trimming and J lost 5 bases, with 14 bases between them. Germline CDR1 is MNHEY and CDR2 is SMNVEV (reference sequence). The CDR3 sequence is CASSSYRENEQYF. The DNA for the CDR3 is TGTGCCAGCAGCTCCTACAGGGAAAACGAGCAGTACTTC.

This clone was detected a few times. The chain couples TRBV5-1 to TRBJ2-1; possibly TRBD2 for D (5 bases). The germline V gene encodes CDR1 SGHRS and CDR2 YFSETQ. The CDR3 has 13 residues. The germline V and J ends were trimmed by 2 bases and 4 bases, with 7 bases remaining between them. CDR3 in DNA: TGCGCCAGCAGCTTACGGGAATACAATGAGCAGTTCTTC. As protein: CASSLREYNEQFF.

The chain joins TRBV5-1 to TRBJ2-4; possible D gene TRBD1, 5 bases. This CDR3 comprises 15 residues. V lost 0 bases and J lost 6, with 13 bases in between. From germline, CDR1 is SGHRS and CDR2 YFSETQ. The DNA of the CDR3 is TGCGCCAGCAGCTTGGAGGGCAGGGCGACAAACATTCAGTACTTC. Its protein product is CASSLEGRATNIQYF.

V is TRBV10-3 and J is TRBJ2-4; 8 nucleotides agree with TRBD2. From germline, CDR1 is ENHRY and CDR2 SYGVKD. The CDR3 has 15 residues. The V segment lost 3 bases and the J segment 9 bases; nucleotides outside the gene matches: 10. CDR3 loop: CAISDSRVGGGIQYF. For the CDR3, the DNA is TGTGCCATCAGTGACTCACGGGTCGGGGGGGGCATTCAGTACTTC.

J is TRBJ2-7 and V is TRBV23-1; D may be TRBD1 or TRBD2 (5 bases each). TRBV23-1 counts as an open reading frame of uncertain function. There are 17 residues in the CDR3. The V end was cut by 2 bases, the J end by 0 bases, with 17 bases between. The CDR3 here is CASSQAEPRDGSYEQYF. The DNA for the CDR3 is TGCGCCAGCAGTCAAGCCGAACCCCGGGACGGCTCCTACGAGCAGTACTTC.

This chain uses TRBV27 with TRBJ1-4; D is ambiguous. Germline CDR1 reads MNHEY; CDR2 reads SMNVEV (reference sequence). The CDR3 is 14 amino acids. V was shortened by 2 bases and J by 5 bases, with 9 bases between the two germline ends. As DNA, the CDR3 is TGTGCCAGCAGTTTAGGGATAAAGAATGAAAAACTGTTTTTT. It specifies CASSLGIKNEKLFF.

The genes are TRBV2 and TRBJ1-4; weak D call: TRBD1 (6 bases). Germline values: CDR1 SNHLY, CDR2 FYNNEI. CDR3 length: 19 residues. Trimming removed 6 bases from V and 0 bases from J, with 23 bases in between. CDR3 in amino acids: CASRTGNRDIRATNEKLFF. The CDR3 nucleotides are TGTGCCAGCAGGACGGGCAACAGGGATATTAGAGCAACTAATGAAAAACTGTTTTTT.

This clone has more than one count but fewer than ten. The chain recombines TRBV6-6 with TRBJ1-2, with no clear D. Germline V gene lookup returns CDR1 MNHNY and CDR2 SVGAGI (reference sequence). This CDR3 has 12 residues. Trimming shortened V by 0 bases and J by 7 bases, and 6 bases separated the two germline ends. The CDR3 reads CASSYSEGGYTF. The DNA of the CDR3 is TGTGCCAGCAGTTACTCGGAGGGTGGCTACACCTTC.